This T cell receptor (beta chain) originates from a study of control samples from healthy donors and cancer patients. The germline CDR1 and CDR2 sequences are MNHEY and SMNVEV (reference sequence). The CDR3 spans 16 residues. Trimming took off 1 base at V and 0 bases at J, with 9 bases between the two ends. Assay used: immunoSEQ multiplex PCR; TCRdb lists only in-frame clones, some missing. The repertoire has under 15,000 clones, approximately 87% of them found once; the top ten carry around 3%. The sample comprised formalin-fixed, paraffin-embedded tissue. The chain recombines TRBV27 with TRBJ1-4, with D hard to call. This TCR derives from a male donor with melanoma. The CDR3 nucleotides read TGTGCCAGCAGTTTATTGCGGGATTCAACTAATGAAAAACTGTTTTTT. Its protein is CASSLLRDSTNEKLFF.